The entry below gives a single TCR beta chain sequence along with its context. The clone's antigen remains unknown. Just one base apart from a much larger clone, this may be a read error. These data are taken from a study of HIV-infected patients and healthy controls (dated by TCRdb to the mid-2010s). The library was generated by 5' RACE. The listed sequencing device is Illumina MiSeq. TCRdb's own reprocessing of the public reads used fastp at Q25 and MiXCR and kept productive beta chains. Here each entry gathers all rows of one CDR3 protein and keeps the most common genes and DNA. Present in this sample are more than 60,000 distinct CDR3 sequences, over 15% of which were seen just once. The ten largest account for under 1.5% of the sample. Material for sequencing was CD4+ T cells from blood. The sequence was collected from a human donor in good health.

CDR3 loop: CSAVMDRGNTGEPFF. The DNA sequence follows: TGCAGTGCAGTCATGGACAGGGGAAACACCGGGGAGCCGTTTTTT. The rearrangement combines TRBV20-1 with TRBJ2-2, with TRBD1 identical over 9 junction bases. The germline V gene (reference sequence) provides CDR1 DFQATT and CDR2 SNEGSKA. The CDR3 numbers 15 residues from cysteine through phenylalanine. Only the CDR3 DNA stays, 45 bases, in frame from base 1.